Shown below are 25 T cell receptor beta chains from a single sample sequenced in a study of spatial heterogeneity in lung cancer. Time point specified: sample taken at primary tumor resection. Material for sequencing was whole RNA from tumor, nontumor lung or frozen PBMC, left unsorted. TCRdb redid the calling of the 5' RACE reads with MiXCR, one entry per CDR3 protein. The sample has approximately 38,000 distinct CDR3 sequences; under 6.5% are singletons. The material was PBMCs, obtained at surgery. These receptors were taken from a male donor with early-stage non-small cell lung cancer.

This rearrangement joins TRBV6-5 to TRBJ2-7; D unresolved. This CDR3 comprises 13 residues. Germline CDR1 MNHEY, CDR2 SVGAGI. The V gene lost 0 bases and the J gene lost 12 bases, with 15 bases spanning the gap. The DNA of the CDR3 is TGTGCCAGCAGTTACTCGAAGACCCCTCGCCCGTACTTC. Amino acid sequence: CASSYSKTPRPYF.

Details on this clonotype: Because the CDR3's place on the DNA is in doubt, the DNA is left out and the CDR3 is given as listed by TCRdb. CDR3 amino acids: CASKSPGGENCFF. The gene calls are TRBV28 and TRBJ1-4; TRBD1, the table's D call, lacks a check against the DNA. Ends included, the CDR3 has 13 residues. Germline V gives CDR1 MDHEN, CDR2 SYDVKM.

This clonotype has at least ten counts. The chain is built from TRBV7-9 and TRBJ2-1; 8 bases align to TRBD2. CDR3 length: 12 residues. The germline gives CDR1 SEHNR, CDR2 FQNEAQ (reference sequence). The V gene end was trimmed by 5 bases and the J gene end by 7 bases; junction bases not matched to a gene: 1. CDR3 sequence (DNA): TGTGCCAGCAGCCCGGGGGGGAATGAGCAGTTCTTC. Translated, it gives CASSPGGNEQFF.

In its sample, this clonotype was seen many times. The genes are TRBV20-1 and TRBJ2-7; D unresolved. Trimming left V 6 bases short and J 5 bases short, with 14 bases between. From germline, CDR1 is DFQATT and CDR2 SNEGSKA (reference sequence). The CDR3 consists of 12 residues. CDR3 in amino acids: CSARRTDDEQYF. The CDR3 DNA follows: TGCAGTGCCCGCAGGACGGACGACGAGCAGTACTTC.

This clonotype was counted ten times or more. CDR3 loop: CSATDRVRTDTQYF. CDR3 coding DNA: TGCAGTGCGACTGACAGGGTCCGCACAGATACGCAGTATTTT. The chain is built from TRBV20-1 and TRBJ2-3; 7 bases are a match to TRBD1. The CDR3 has 14 residues. Germline loops: CDR1 DFQATT, CDR2 SNEGSKA (reference sequence). The junction had 7 bases not matched to a gene; V was cut back by 6 bases and J by 1 base.

This clonotype was seen repeatedly, ten times or more. The chain combines TRBV7-2 with TRBJ1-4, with TRBD1 matching over 8 bases. The ends lost 6 bases at V and 8 bases at J; junction bases unmatched: 8. CDR1 SGHTA and CDR2 FQGNSA come from the germline V gene. The CDR3 runs 14 residues. The CDR3 protein is CASSSLWTGEKLFF. In DNA form, the CDR3 reads TGTGCCAGCAGTTCCCTTTGGACAGGGGAAAAACTGTTTTTT.

The sample holds many counts of this clonotype. The V gene is TRBV4-2, the J gene TRBJ1-3, with TRBD1 matching 7 bases. The CDR3 is made up of 15 amino acids. The V segment lost 4 bases and the J segment 2 bases; nucleotides outside the gene matches: 5. CDR1 and CDR2 from the germline V gene are LGHNA and YNFKEQ. The CDR3 loop is CASSPGTVTGNTIYF. CDR3 nucleotide sequence: TGTGCCAGCAGCCCAGGGACAGTTACTGGAAACACCATATATTTT.

By share, this clonotype counts as medium-sized. Here the CDR3 DNA reads TGTGCCAGCAGCCAAACAGGGACCGAAGCTTTCTTT. Its protein product is CASSQTGTEAFF. The V and J genes are TRBV27 and TRBJ1-1; D is possibly TRBD1 (6 bases). Germline V CDR1 and CDR2: MNHEY, SMNVEV (reference sequence). Trimming took 6 bases from V and 8 from J, leaving 13 bases between them. The CDR3 runs 12 residues.

This clonotype was recorded at least ten times. V usage is TRBV28 and J usage is TRBJ2-1, with D possibly being TRBD1 (6 bases). CDR3 length equals 13 residues. Germline values: CDR1 MDHEN, CDR2 SYDVKM. Trimming stripped 2 bases from V and 14 bases from J, with 16 bases between. This CDR3 reads CASSLTPQGRKFF. The CDR3 nucleotides read TGTGCCAGCAGTTTAACTCCACAGGGTAGGAAGTTCTTC. Together with reference TRBV28 and TRBJ2-1, the CDR3 gives the full variable domain: DVKVTQSSRYLVKRTGEKVFLECVQDMDHENMFWYRQDPGLGLRLIYFSYDVKMKEKGDIPEGYSVSREKKERFSLILESASTNQTSMYLCASSLTPQGRKFFGPGTRLTVL.

This sequence joins TRBV7-9 and TRBJ2-3; TRBD1 agrees at 10 bases. Trimming removed 1 base from V and 1 base from J; junction bases left unmatched: 2. The germline V gene has CDR1 SEHNR and CDR2 FQNEAQ (reference sequence). CDR3 size: 16 residues. The CDR3 bases are TGTGCCAGCAGCTTAGGAGGGACAGGGGGCACAGATACGCAGTATTTT. Protein: CASSLGGTGGTDTQYF.

This clonotype was counted ten times or more. The V gene is TRBV5-1, the J gene TRBJ1-2; 7 bases are a match to TRBD1. CDR3 length: 15 amino acids. Trimming took 8 bases from V and 2 from J; bases not matched to a gene: 12. The germline CDR1 and CDR2 sequences are SGHRS and YFSETQ. The CDR3 spells CASSYSGQPNYGYTF. The CDR3 nucleotides are TGCGCCAGTAGTTATTCGGGACAGCCAAACTATGGCTACACCTTC.

This clonotype was observed many times. The chain couples TRBV18 to TRBJ1-5; 9 nucleotides align to TRBD1. The CDR3 runs to 13 residues. With V trimmed by 5 bases and J by 5 bases, 1 base remained unmatched. Germline V gene lookup returns CDR1 KGHSH and CDR2 LQKENI. In DNA form, the CDR3 reads TGTGCCAGCTCAGGGGACAGGGATCAGCCCCAGCATTTT. Translation gives CASSGDRDQPQHF.

This clonotype was found many times. The chain uses TRBV21-1 and TRBJ2-1. TRBV21-1 is termed a pseudogene. This CDR3 spans 13 amino acids. In nucleotides, the CDR3 is TGTGCCAGCAGCGAACTAAGCGCTGATGAGCAGTTCTTC. Encoded protein: CASSELSADEQFF.

This clonotype was detected ten times or more. The chain has TRBV28 and TRBJ2-7, with D perhaps given as TRBD1 or TRBD2 (7 bases each). The germline gives CDR1 MDHEN, CDR2 SYDVKM. The CDR3 loop spans 11 amino acids. With 11 bases removed from V and 5 bases from J, the gap between germline ends came to 13 bases. The CDR3 sequence: CAAGGVHEQYF. CDR3 DNA sequence: TGTGCCGCAGGGGGGGTCCACGAGCAGTACTTC.

This clonotype was found many times. This chain joins TRBV5-1 and TRBJ1-6, with D maybe TRBD1 (5 bases). CDR1 is SGHRS, CDR2 YFSETQ, per germline. With 1 base removed from V and 7 bases from J, the gap between germline ends came to 12 bases. The CDR3 consists of 15 residues. This chain's CDR3 is CASSLTGRNNSPLHF. The CDR3 DNA reads TGCGCCAGCAGCTTGACGGGACGGAACAATTCACCCCTCCACTTT.

This clonotype was picked up a small number of times. The V gene is TRBV20-1, the J gene TRBJ2-2, with D perhaps matching TRBD1 or TRBD2 (5 bases each). Trimming pared 5 bases from V and 7 bases from J, leaving 14 bases between. CDR1 is DFQATT and CDR2 is SNEGSKA in the germline V gene (reference sequence). This CDR3 is built from 13 residues. The CDR3 region has the DNA TGCAGTGCTGGGGGTCTTTGGGGCGGGGAGCTGTTTTTT. Its protein product is CSAGGLWGGELFF.

This clonotype was seen at least ten times. The CDR3 sequence: CASAYTDTQYF. The CDR3 region has the DNA TGTGCCAGCGCCTACACAGATACGCAGTATTTT. The V and J genes are TRBV5-5 and TRBJ2-3, with D hard to call. CDR3 length: 11 amino acids. V shed 7 bases and J shed 2 bases, with 5 bases lying between them. Germline CDR1 and CDR2: SGHKS and YYEKEE (reference sequence).

There are many counts of this clonotype. The chain couples TRBV10-2 to TRBJ2-4; the D gene is possibly TRBD1 (6 bases). Trimming left V 2 bases short and J 1 base short, with 18 bases between. The germline CDR1 and CDR2 sequences are WSHSY and SAAADI. The CDR3 loop spans 18 amino acids. The CDR3 loop reads CASSEGTYRARAKNIQYF. The CDR3 coding sequence is TGCGCCAGCAGTGAGGGGACCTACAGGGCTCGGGCCAAAAACATTCAGTACTTC.

By sample fraction, this clonotype is medium-sized. The chain employs TRBV12-3 or TRBV12-4 and TRBJ2-3, with 8 bases that match TRBD2. After removal of 3 bases from V and 2 bases from J, the junction contained 10 bases not matched to a gene. The CDR3 covers 17 residues. The CDR3 sequence: CASSFGKRGLVTDTQYF. The CDR3 DNA is TGTGCCAGCAGTTTCGGCAAGCGGGGGCTTGTCACAGATACGCAGTATTTT.

The rearrangement uses TRBV24-1 and TRBJ2-5, with D perhaps assigned TRBD1 or TRBD2 (5 bases each). From germline, CDR1 is KGHDR and CDR2 SFDVKD. V lost 4 bases, J lost 5 bases, and 16 bases lay in between. CDR3 size: 15 residues. Here the CDR3 reads CATSDPGRSRETQYF. In DNA form, the CDR3 reads TGTGCCACCAGTGACCCGGGACGGTCCAGGGAGACCCAGTACTTC.

This clonotype has ten or more counts. The chain uses TRBV2 and TRBJ1-3; 8 nucleotides line up with TRBD1. Germline V CDR1 and CDR2: SNHLY, FYNNEI. J gave up 3 bases and V 8 bases, and 9 bases lay outside the gene matches. The CDR3 has 15 amino acids. This CDR3 is CASGEDRGHGNTIYF. CDR3 sequence (DNA): TGTGCCAGCGGAGAAGACAGGGGACATGGAAACACCATATATTTT. The entire variable domain, with the rest obtained from reference TRBV2 and TRBJ1-3, is as follows: EPEVTQTPSHQVTQMGQEVILRCVPISNHLYFYWYRQILGQKVEFLVSFYNNEISEKSEIFDDQFSVERPDGSNFTLKIRSTKLEDSAMYFCASGEDRGHGNTIYFGEGSWLTVV.

The genes are TRBV6-6 and TRBJ1-6; D is perhaps TRBD1 (6 bases). The germline V gene has CDR1 MNHNY and CDR2 SVGAGI (reference sequence). This CDR3 is built from 14 residues. Trimming cost V 2 bases and J 13 bases, with 15 bases left between them. The CDR3 is CASSYARQEGPLHF. CDR3 nucleotide sequence: TGTGCCAGCAGTTACGCCCGACAGGAGGGTCCCCTCCACTTT.

Ten or more counts support this clonotype. The chain combines TRBV15 with TRBJ2-2, with TRBD2 identical over 9 bases. Germline trimming cut 8 bases from V and 2 bases from J; bases unmatched to any gene: 3. Per the germline V gene, CDR1 is LNHNV and CDR2 is YYDKDF (reference sequence). The CDR3 is 14 residues long. CDR3 nucleotide sequence: TGTGCCACCGGGCGGGGGGGCAACACCGGGGAGCTGTTTTTT. It translates to CATGRGGNTGELFF.

The V gene is TRBV10-2, the J gene TRBJ1-4, with 9 positions matching TRBD1. CDR3 length: 15 amino acids. Trimming took 2 bases from V and 4 from J; bases not matched to a gene: 2. Looked up from germline, CDR1 is WSHSY and CDR2 is SAAADI. The DNA of the CDR3 is TGCGCCAGCAGTGAGCCGGGACAGGGTAATGAAAAACTGTTTTTT. The encoded protein is CASSEPGQGNEKLFF.

V gene TRBV7-8 combines with J gene TRBJ1-3; D is undetermined. V was pared by 0 bases and J by 5 bases, with 11 bases between. Germline assignment: CDR1 SGHVS and CDR2 FQNEAQ. The CDR3 totals 15 residues. CDR3 sequence (DNA): TGTGCCAGCAGCTTAGCGAGGGAGGGCCGAAACACCATATATTTT. Protein: CASSLAREGRNTIYF. Supplemented by reference TRBV7-8 and TRBJ1-3, the full variable domain reads GAGVSQSPRYKVAKRGQDVALRCDPISGHVSLFWYQQALGQGPEFLTYFQNEAQLDKSGLPSDRFFAERPEGSVSTLKIQRTQQEDSAVYLCASSLAREGRNTIYFGEGSWLTVV.